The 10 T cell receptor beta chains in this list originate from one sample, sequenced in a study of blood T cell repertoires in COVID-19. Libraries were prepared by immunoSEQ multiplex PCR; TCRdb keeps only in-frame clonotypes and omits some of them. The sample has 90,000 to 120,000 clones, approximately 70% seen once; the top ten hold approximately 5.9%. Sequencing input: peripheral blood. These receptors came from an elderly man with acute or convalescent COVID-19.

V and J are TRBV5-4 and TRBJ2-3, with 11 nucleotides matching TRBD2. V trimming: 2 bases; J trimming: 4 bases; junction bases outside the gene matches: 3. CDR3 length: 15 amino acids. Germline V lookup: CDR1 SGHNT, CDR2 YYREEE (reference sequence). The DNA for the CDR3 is TGTGCCAGCAGCTTTAGCGGGAGGGAGGCAGATACGCAGTATTTT. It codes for CASSFSGREADTQYF.

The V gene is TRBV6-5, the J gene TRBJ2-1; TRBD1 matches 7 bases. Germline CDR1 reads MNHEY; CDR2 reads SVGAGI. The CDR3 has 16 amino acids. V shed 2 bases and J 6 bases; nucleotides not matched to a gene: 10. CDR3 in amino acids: CASSYGVTGAPNEQFF. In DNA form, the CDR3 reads TGTGCCAGCAGTTACGGTGTCACAGGGGCTCCCAATGAGCAGTTCTTC.

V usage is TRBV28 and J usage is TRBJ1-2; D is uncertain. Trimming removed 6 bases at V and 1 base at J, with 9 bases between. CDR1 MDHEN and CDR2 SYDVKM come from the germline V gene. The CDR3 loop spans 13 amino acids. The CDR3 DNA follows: TGTGCCAGCAGCCCCCCGGGTAACTATGGCTACACCTTC. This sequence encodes CASSPPGNYGYTF.

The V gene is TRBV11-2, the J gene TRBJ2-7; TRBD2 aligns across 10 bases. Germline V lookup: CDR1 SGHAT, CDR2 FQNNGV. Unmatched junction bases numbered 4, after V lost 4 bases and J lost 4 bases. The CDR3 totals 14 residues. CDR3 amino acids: CASSSAGGPYEQYF. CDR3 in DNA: TGTGCCAGCAGCTCAGCGGGAGGGCCGTACGAGCAGTACTTC.

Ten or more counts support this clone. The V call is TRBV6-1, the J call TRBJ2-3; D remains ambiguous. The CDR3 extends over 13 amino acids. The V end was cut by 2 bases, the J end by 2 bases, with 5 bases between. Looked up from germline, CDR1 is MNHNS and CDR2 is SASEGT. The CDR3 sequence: CASSEPVTDTQYF. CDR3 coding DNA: TGTGCCAGCAGTGAACCGGTCACAGATACGCAGTATTTT.

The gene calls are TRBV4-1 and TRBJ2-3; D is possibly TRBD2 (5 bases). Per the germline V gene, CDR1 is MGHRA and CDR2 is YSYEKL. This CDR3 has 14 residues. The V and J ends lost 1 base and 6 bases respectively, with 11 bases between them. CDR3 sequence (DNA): TGCGCCAGCAGCCAAGCTCTAGCACCCGATACGCAGTATTTT. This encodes CASSQALAPDTQYF.

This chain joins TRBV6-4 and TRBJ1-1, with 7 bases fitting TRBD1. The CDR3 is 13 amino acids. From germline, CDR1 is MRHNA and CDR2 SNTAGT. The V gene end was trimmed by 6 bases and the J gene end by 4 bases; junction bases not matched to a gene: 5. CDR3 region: CASSEGTATEAFF. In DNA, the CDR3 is TGTGCCAGCAGCGAAGGGACAGCCACTGAAGCTTTCTTT.

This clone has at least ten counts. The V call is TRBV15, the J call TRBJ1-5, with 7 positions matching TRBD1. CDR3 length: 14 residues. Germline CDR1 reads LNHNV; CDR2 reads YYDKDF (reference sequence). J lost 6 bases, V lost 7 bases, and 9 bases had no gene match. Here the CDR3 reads CATTGSGGIQPQHF. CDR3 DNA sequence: TGTGCCACCACGGGGTCAGGGGGTATTCAGCCCCAGCATTTT. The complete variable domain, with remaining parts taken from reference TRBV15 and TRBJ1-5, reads DAMVIQNPRYQVTQFGKPVTLSCSQTLNHNVMYWYQQKSSQAPKLLFHYYDKDFNNEADTPDNFQSRRPNTSFCFLDIRSPGLGDTAMYLCATTGSGGIQPQHFGDGTRLSIL.

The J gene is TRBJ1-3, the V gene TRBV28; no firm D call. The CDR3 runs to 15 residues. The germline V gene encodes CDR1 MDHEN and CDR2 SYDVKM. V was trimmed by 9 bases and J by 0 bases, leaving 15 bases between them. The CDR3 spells CASRVGTSSGNTIYF. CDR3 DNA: TGTGCCAGTCGGGTAGGCACCAGCTCTGGAAACACCATATATTTT.

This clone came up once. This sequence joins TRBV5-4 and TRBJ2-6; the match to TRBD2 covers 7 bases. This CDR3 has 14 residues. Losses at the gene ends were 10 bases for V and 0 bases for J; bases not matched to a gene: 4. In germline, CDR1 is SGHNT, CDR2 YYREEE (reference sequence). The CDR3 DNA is TGTGCCGCGGGAGTTGGCTCTGGGGCCAACGTCCTGACTTTC. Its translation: CAAGVGSGANVLTF.